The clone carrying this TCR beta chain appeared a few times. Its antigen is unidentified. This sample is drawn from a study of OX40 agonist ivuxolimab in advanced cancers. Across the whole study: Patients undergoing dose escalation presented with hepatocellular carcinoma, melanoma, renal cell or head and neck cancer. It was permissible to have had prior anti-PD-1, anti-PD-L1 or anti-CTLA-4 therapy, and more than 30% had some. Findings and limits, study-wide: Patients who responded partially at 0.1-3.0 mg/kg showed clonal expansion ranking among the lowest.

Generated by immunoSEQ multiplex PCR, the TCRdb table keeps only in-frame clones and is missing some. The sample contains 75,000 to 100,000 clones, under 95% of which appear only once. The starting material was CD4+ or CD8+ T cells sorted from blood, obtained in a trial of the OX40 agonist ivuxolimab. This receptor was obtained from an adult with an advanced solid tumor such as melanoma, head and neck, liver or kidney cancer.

The CDR3 here is CASRTGGLGNQPQHF. The DNA of the CDR3 is TGTGCCAGTAGAACCGGGGGCCTAGGCAATCAGCCCCAGCATTTT. The chain joins TRBV19 to TRBJ1-5; D is possibly TRBD1 (6 bases). CDR1 is LNHDA, CDR2 SQIVND, per germline (reference sequence). The CDR3 runs 15 residues. V lost 6 bases to trimming and J lost 2 bases, with 14 bases between them.